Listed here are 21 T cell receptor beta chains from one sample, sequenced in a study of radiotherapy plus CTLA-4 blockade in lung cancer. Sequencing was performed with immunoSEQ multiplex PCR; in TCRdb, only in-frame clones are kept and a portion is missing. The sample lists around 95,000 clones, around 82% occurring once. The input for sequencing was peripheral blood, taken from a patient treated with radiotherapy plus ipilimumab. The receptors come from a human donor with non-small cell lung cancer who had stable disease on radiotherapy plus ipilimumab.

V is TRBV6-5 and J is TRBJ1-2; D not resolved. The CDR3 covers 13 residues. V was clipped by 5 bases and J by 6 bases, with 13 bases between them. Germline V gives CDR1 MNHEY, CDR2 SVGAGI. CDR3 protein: CASSETGSNGYTF. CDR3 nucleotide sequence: TGTGCCAGCAGTGAAACGGGGAGTAATGGCTACACCTTC.

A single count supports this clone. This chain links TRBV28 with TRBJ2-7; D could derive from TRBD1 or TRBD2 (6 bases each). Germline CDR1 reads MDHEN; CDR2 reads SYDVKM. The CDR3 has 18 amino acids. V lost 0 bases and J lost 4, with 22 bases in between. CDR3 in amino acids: CASSLWGGGVAVLYEQYF. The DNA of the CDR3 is TGTGCCAGCAGTTTATGGGGGGGCGGGGTAGCGGTCCTGTACGAGCAGTACTTC.

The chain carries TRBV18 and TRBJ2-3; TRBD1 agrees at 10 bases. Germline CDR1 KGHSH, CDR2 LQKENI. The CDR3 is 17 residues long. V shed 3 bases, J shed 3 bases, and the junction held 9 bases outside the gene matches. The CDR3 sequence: CASSPFRTGGSTDTQYF. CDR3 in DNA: TGTGCCAGCTCACCTTTTCGGACAGGGGGGAGTACAGATACGCAGTATTTT. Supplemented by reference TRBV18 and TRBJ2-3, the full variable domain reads NAGVMQNPRHLVRRRGQEARLRCSPMKGHSHVYWYRQLPEEGLKFMVYLQKENIIDESGMPKERFSAEFPKEGPSILRIQQVVRGDSAAYFCASSPFRTGGSTDTQYFGPGTRLTVL.

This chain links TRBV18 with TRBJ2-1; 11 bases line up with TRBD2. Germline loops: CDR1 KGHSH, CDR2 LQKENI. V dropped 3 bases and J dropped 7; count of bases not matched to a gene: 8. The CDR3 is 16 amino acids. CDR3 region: CASSPLAGGPGNEQFF. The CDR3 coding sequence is TGTGCCAGCTCACCCTTAGCGGGAGGGCCGGGAAATGAGCAGTTCTTC.

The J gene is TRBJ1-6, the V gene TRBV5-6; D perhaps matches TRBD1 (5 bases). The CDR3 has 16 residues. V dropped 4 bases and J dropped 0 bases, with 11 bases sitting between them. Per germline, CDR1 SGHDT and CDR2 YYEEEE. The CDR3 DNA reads TGTGCCAGCAGCCCCCCTGGGGCCTCCTATAATTCACCCCTCCACTTT. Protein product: CASSPPGASYNSPLHF.

The CDR3 region is CASSLDAGVPNTEAFF. CDR3 DNA: TGCGCCAGCAGCTTGGACGCAGGAGTCCCGAACACTGAAGCTTTCTTT. The V and J genes are TRBV5-1 and TRBJ1-1; D is unresolved. Germline-derived CDR1 and CDR2 are SGHRS and YFSETQ. The V gene lost 0 bases and the J gene lost 1 base, with 13 bases spanning the gap. The CDR3 totals 16 residues. The full variable domain, its missing parts supplied by reference TRBV5-1 and TRBJ1-1, is KAGVTQTPRYLIKTRGQQVTLSCSPISGHRSVSWYQQTPGQGLQFLFEYFSETQRNKGNFPGRFSGRQFSNSRSEMNVSTLELGDSALYLCASSLDAGVPNTEAFFGQGTRLTVV.

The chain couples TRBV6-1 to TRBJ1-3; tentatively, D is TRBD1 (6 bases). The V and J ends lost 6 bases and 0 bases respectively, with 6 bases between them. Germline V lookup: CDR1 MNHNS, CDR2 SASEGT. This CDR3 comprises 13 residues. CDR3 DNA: TGTGCCAGCAGACAGGGCTCTGGAAACACCATATATTTT. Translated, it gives CASRQGSGNTIYF.

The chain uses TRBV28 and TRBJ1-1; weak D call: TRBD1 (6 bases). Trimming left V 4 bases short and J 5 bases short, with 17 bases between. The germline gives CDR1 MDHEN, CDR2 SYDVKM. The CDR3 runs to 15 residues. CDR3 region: CASSSLWGGRTEAFF. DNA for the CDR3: TGTGCCAGCAGTTCCCTTTGGGGGGGGCGGACTGAAGCTTTCTTT.

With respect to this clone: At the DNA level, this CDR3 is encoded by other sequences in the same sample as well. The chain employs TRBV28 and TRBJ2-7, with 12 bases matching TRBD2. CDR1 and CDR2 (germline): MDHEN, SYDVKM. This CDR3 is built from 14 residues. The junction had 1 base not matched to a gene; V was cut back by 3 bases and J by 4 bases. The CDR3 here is CASSFGTSGYEQYF. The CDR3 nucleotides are TGTGCCAGCAGTTTTGGGACTAGCGGGTACGAGCAGTACTTC.

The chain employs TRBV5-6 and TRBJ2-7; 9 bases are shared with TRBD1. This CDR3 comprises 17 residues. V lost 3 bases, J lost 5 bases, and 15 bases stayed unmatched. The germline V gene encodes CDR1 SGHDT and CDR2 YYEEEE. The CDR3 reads CASSWGTGLAGVHEQYF. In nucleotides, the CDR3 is TGTGCCAGCAGCTGGGGGACAGGGCTGGCGGGAGTCCACGAGCAGTACTTC.

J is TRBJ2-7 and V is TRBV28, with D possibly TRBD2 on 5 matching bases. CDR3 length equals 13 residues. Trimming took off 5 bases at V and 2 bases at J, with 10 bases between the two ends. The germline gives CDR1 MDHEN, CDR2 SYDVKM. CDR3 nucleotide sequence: TGTGCCAGCAGTCCCCCCGGGACCTACGAGCAGTACTTC. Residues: CASSPPGTYEQYF.

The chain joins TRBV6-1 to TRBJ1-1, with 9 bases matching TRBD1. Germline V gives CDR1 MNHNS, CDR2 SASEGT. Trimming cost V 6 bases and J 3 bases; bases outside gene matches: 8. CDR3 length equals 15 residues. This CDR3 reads CASSSRTGADTEAFF. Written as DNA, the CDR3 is TGTGCCAGCAGCTCCAGGACAGGGGCCGACACTGAAGCTTTCTTT.

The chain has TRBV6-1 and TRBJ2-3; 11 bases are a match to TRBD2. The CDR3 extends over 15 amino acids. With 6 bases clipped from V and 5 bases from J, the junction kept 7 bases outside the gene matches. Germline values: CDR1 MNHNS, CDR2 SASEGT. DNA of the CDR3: TGTGCCAGCAGAGCGGGTAGCGGGAGGGGAGATACGCAGTATTTT. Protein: CASRAGSGRGDTQYF.

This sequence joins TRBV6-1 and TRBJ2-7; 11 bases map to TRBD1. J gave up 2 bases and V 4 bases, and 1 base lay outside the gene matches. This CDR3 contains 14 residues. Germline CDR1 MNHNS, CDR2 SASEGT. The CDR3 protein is CASSVGQGAYEQYF. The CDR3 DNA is TGTGCCAGCAGTGTGGGACAGGGGGCCTACGAGCAGTACTTC.

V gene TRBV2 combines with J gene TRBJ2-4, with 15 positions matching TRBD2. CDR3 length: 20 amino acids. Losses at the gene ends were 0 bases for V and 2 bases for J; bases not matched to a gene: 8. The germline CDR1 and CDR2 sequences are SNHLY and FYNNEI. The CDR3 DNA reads TGTGCCAGCAGTGAAGCAGGGGGACTAGCGGGAGGTCTCTCCAAAAACATTCAGTACTTC. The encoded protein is CASSEAGGLAGGLSKNIQYF.

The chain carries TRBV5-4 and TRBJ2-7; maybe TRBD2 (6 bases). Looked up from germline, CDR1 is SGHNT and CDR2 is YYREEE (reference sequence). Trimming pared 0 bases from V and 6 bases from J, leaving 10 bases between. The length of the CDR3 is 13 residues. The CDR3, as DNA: TGTGCCAGCAGCTTGGGTGGGAGGAGCGAGCAGTACTTC. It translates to CASSLGGRSEQYF. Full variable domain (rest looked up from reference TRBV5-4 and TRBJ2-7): ETGVTQSPTHLIKTRGQQVTLRCSSQSGHNTVSWYQQALGQGPQFIFQYYREEENGRGNFPPRFSGLQFPNYSSELNVNALELDDSALYLCASSLGGRSEQYFGPGTRLTVT.

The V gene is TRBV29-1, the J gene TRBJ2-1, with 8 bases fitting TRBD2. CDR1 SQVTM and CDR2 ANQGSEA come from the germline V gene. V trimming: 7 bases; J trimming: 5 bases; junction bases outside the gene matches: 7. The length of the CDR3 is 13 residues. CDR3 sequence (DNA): TGCAGCGCCCGGGGGGGCCTCGACAATGAGCAGTTCTTC. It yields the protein CSARGGLDNEQFF.

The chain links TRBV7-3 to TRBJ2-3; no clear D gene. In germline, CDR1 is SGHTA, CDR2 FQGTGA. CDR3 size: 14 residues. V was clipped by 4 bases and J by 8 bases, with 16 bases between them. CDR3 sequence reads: CASSSGPSDGTQYF. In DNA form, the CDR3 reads TGTGCCAGCAGCTCTGGCCCCTCCGACGGTACGCAGTATTTT.

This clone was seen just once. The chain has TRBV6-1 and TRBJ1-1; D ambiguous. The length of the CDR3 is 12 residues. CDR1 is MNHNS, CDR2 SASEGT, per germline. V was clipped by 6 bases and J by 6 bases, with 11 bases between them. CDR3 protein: CASSVGFAEAFF. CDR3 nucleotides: TGTGCCAGCAGCGTAGGGTTTGCTGAAGCTTTCTTT.

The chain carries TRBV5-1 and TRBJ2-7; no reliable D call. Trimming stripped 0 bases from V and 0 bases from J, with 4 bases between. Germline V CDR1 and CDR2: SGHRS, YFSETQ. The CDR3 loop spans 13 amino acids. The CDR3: CASSLAPSYEQYF. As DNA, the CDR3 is TGCGCCAGCAGCTTGGCCCCCTCCTACGAGCAGTACTTC.

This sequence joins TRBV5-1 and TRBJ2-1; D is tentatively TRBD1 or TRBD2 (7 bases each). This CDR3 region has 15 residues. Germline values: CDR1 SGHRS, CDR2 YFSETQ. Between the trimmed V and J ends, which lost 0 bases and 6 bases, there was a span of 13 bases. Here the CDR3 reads CASSLVGRGGNEQFF. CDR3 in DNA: TGCGCCAGCAGCTTGGTAGGCAGGGGGGGCAATGAGCAGTTCTTC.